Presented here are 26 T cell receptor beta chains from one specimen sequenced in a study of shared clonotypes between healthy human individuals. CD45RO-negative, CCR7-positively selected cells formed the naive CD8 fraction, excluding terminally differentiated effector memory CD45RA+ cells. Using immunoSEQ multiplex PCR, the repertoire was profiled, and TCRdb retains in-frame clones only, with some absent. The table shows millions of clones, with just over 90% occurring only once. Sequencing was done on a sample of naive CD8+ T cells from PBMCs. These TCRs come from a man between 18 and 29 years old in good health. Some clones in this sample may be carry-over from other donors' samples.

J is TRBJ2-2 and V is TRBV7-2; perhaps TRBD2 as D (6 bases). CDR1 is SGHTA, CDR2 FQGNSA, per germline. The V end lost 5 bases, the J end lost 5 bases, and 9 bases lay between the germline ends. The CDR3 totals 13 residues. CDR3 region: CASSLTRTGELFF. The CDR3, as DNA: TGTGCCAGCAGCCTGACTAGAACCGGGGAGCTGTTTTTT.

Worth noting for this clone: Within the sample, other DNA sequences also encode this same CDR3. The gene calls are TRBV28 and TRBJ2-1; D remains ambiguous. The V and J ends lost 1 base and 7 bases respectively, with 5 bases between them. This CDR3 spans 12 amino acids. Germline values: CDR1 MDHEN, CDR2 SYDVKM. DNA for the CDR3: TGTGCCAGCAGTTTATACGGAAATGAGCAGTTCTTC. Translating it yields CASSLYGNEQFF.

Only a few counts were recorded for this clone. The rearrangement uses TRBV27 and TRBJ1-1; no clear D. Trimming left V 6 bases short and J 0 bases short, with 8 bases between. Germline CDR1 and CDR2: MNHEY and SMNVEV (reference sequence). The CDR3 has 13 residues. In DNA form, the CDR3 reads TGTGCCAGCAGCTACGGCCTGAACACTGAAGCTTTCTTT. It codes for CASSYGLNTEAFF.

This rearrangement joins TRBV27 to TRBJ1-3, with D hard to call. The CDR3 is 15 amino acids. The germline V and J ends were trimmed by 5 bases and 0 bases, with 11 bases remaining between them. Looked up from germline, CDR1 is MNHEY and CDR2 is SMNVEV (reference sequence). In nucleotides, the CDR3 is TGTGCCAGCAGTGCTCGGATCAGCTCTGGAAACACCATATATTTT. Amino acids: CASSARISSGNTIYF.

CDR3 in DNA: TGTGCCAGCAGCTCGGGGCGGGGACAGGGGCTCTATGGCTACACCTTC. This gives the protein CASSSGRGQGLYGYTF. V is TRBV7-9 and J is TRBJ1-2, with 10 bases lining up with TRBD1. V shed 4 bases, J shed 4 bases, and the junction held 9 bases outside the gene matches. From germline, CDR1 is SEHNR and CDR2 FQNEAQ (reference sequence). This CDR3 is built from 16 residues. Filled out from reference TRBV7-9 and TRBJ1-2, the complete variable domain reads DTGVSQNPRHKITKRGQNVTFRCDPISEHNRLYWYRQTLGQGPEFLTYFQNEAQLEKSRLLSDRFSAERPKGSFSTLEIQRTEQGDSAMYLCASSSGRGQGLYGYTFGSGTRLTVV.

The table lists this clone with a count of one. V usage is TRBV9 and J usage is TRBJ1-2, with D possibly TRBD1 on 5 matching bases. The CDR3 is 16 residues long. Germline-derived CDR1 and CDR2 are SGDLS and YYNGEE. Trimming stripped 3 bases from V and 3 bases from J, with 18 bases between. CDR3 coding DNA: TGTGCCAGCAGCGCCCAGAGGAGGGGCGAGGACTATGGCTACACCTTC. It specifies CASSAQRRGEDYGYTF.

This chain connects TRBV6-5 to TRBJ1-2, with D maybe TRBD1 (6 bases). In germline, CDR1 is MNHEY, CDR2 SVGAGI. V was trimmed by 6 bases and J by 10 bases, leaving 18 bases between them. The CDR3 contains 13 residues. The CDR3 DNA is TGTGCCAGCAGGCCGGACAGAAGCCAGCCCTACACCTTC. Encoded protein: CASRPDRSQPYTF.

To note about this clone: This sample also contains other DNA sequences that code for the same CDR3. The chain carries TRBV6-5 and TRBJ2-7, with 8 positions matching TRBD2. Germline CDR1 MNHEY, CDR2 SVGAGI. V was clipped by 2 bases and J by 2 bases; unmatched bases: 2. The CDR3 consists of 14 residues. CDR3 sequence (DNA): TGTGCCAGCAGTTACCGGGAGGGCGCCTACGAGCAGTACTTC. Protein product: CASSYREGAYEQYF.

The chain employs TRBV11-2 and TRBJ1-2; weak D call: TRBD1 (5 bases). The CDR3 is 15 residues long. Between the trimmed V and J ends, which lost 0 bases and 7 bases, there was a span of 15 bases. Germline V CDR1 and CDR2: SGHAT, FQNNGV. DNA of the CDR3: TGTGCCAGCAGCTTAGACTGGACCTGGGGCGGTGGCTACACCTTC. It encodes CASSLDWTWGGGYTF.

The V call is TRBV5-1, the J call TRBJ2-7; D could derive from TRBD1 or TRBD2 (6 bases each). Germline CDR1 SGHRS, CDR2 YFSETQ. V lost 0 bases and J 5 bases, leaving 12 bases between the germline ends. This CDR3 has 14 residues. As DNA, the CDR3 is TGCGCCAGCAGCTTGGGCTCGGGGGCAGACGAGCAGTACTTC. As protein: CASSLGSGADEQYF.

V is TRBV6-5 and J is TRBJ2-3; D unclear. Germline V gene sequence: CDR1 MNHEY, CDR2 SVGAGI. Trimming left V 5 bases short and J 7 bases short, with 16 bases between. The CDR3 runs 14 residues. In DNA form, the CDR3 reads TGTGCCAGCAGTCCCATTTCCCTCGGATATACGCAGTATTTT. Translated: CASSPISLGYTQYF.

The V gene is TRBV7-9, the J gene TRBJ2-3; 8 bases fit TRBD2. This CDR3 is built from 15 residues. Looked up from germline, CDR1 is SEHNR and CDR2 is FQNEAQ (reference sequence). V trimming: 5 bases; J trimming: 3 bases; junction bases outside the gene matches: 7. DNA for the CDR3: TGTGCCAGCAGCCCCGTCCAGCGGGAGACAGATACGCAGTATTTT. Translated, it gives CASSPVQRETDTQYF. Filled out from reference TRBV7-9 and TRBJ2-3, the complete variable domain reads DTGVSQNPRHKITKRGQNVTFRCDPISEHNRLYWYRQTLGQGPEFLTYFQNEAQLEKSRLLSDRFSAERPKGSFSTLEIQRTEQGDSAMYLCASSPVQRETDTQYFGPGTRLTVL.

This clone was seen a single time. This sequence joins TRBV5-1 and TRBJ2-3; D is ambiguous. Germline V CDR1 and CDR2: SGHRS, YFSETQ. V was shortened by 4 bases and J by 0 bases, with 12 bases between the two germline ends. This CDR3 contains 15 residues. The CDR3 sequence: CASSARHISTDTQYF. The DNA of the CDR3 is TGCGCCAGCAGCGCACGCCATATTAGCACAGATACGCAGTATTTT.

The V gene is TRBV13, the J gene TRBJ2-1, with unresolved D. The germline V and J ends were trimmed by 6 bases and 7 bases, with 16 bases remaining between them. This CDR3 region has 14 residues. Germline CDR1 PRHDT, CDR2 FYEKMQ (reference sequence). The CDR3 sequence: CASSYAPEVNEQFF. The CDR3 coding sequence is TGTGCCAGCAGTTATGCCCCAGAGGTAAATGAGCAGTTCTTC.

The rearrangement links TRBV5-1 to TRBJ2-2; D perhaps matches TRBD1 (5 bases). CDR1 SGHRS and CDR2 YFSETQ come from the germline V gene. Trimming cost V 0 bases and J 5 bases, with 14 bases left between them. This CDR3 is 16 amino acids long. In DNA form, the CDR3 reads TGCGCCAGCAGCTTGGCCCTTCGGTCAGGGACCGGGGAGCTGTTTTTT. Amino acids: CASSLALRSGTGELFF.

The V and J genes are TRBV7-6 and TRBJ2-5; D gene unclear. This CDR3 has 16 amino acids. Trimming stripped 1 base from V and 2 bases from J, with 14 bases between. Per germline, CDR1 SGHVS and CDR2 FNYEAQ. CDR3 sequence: CASSLGGTDQQETQYF. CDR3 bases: TGTGCCAGCAGCTTAGGTGGTACGGATCAACAAGAGACCCAGTACTTC.

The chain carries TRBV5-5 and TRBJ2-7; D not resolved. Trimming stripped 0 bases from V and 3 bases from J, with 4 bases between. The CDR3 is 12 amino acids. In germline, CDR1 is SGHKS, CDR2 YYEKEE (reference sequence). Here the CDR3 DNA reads TGTGCCAGCAGCTTGGGGTACTACGAGCAGTACTTC. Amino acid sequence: CASSLGYYEQYF.

The CDR3 DNA is TGTGCCAGCAGCCCGAGAGGGAGCTCTGGAAACACCATATATTTT. Its protein product is CASSPRGSSGNTIYF. The genes are TRBV7-9 and TRBJ1-3, with D hard to call. The CDR3 consists of 15 residues. Germline loops: CDR1 SEHNR, CDR2 FQNEAQ (reference sequence). Deletions cut 5 bases from V and 0 bases from J, with 11 bases between. Looking up the rest from reference TRBV7-9 and TRBJ1-3 gives the full variable domain: DTGVSQNPRHKITKRGQNVTFRCDPISEHNRLYWYRQTLGQGPEFLTYFQNEAQLEKSRLLSDRFSAERPKGSFSTLEIQRTEQGDSAMYLCASSPRGSSGNTIYFGEGSWLTVV.

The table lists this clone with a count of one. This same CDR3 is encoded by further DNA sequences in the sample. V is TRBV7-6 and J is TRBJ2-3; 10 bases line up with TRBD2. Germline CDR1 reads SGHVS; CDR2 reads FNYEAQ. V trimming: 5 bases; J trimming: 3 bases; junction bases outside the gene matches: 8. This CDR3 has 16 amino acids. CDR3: CASSPLAGVGTDTQYF. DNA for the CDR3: TGTGCCAGCAGCCCCCTAGCGGGAGTAGGGACAGATACGCAGTATTTT.

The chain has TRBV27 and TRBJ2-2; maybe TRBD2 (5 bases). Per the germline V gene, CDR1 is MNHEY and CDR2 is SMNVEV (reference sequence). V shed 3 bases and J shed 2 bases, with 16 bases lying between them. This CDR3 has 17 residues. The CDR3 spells CASSFTRGSANTGELFF. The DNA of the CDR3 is TGTGCCAGCAGTTTTACTCGGGGTAGCGCTAACACCGGGGAGCTGTTTTTT.

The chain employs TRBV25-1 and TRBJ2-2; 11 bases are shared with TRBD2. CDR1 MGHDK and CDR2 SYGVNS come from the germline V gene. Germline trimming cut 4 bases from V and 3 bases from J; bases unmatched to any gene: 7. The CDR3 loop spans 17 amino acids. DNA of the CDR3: TGTGCCAGCAGTGGCCTAGCGGGAGGACAATACACCGGGGAGCTGTTTTTT. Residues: CASSGLAGGQYTGELFF.

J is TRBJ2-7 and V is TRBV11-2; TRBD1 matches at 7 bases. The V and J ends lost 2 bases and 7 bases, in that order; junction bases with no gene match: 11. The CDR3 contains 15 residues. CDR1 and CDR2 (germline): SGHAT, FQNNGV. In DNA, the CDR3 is TGTGCCAGCAGCTTAATTGTAGAGGGGGCGTTGGAGCAGTACTTC. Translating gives CASSLIVEGALEQYF.

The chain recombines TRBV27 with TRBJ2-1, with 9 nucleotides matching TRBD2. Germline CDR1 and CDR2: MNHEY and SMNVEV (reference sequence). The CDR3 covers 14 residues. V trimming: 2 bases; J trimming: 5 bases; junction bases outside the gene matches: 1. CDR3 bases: TGTGCCAGCAGTTTAGCGGGAGGGCACAATGAGCAGTTCTTC. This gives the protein CASSLAGGHNEQFF.

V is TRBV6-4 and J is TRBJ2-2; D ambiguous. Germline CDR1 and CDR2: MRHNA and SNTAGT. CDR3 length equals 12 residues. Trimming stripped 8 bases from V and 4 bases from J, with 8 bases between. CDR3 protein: CASLSPTGELFF. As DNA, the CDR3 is TGTGCCAGCTTATCCCCCACCGGGGAGCTGTTTTTT.

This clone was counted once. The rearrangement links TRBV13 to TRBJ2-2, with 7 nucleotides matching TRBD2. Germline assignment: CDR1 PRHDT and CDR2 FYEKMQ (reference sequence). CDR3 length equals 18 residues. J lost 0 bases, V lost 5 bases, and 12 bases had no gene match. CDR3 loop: CASSPLGEGIANTGELFF. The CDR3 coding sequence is TGTGCCAGCAGCCCCCTCGGGGAGGGTATTGCGAACACCGGGGAGCTGTTTTTT.

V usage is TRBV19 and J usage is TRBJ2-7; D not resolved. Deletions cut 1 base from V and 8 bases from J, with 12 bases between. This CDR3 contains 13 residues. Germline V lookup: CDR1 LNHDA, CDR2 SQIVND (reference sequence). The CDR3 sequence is CASSIARTGQQYF. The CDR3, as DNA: TGTGCCAGTAGTATAGCCCGGACCGGACAGCAGTACTTC. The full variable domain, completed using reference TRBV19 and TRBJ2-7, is DGGITQSPKYLFRKEGQNVTLSCEQNLNHDAMYWYRQDPGQGLRLIYYSQIVNDFQKGDIAEGYSVSREKKESFPLTVTSAQKNPTAFYLCASSIARTGQQYFGPGTRLTVT.